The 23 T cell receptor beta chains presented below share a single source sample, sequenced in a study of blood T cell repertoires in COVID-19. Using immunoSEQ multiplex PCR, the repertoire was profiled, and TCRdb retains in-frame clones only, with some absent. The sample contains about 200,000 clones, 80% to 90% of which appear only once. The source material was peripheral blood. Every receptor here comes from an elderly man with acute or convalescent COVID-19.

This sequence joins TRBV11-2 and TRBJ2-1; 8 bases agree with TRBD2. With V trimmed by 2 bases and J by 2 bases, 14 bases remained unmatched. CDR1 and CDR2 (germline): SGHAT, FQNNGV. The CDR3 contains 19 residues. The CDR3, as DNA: TGTGCCAGCAGCTTATCGGCAGGGTCTAGCGGGCTCACCTACAATGAGCAGTTCTTC. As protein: CASSLSAGSSGLTYNEQFF.

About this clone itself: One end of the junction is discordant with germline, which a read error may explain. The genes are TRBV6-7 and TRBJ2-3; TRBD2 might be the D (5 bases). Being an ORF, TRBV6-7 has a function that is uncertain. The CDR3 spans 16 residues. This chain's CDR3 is CASSPSQFGLQDTQYF. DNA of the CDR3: TGTGCCAGCAGTCCCTCTCAGTTCGGACTCCAGGATACACAGTATTTT.

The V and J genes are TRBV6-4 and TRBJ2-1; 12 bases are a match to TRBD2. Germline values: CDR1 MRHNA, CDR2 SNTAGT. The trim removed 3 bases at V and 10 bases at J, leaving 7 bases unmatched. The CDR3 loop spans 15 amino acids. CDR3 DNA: TGTGCCAGCAGTGAGGGGACTAGCGGGCTCGGCGAGCAGTTCTTC. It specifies CASSEGTSGLGEQFF.

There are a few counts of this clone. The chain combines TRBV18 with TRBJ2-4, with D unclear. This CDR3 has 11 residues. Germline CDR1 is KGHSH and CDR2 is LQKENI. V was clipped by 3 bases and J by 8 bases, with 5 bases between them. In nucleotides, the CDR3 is TGTGCCAGCTCACCCTCTGACATTCAGTACTTC. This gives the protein CASSPSDIQYF.

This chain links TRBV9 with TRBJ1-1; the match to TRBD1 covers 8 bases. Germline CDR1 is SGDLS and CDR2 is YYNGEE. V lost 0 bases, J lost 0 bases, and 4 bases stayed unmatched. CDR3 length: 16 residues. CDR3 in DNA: TGTGCCAGCAGCGTAGTTGCAGGGGGCCTGAACACTGAAGCTTTCTTT. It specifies CASSVVAGGLNTEAFF.

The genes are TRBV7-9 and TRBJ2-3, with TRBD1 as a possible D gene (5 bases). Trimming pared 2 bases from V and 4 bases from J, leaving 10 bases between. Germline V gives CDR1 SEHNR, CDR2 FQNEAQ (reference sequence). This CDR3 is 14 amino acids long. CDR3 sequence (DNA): TGTGCCAGCAGCTTAACCCTGACAGCAGATACGCAGTATTTT. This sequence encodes CASSLTLTADTQYF.

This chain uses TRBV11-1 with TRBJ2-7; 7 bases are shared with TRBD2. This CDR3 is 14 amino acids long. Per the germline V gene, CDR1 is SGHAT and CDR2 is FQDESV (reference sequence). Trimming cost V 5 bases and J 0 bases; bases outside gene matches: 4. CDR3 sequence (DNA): TGTGCCAGCAGCCCAAGGGAGGGCTCCTACGAGCAGTACGTC. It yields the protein CASSPREGSYEQYV.

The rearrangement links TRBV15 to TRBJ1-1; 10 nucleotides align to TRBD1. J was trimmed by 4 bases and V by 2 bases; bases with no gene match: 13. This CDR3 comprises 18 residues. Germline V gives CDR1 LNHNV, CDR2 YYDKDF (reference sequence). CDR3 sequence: CATSRTSDRGRRGTEAFF. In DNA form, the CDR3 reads TGTGCCACCAGCAGAACCTCCGACAGGGGGCGTAGAGGCACTGAAGCTTTCTTT.

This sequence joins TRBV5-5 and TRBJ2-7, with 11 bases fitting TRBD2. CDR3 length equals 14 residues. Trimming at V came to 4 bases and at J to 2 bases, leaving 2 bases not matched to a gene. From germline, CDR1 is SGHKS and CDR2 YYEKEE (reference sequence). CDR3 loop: CASSHSGRAYEQYF. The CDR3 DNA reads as TGTGCCAGCAGCCATAGCGGGAGGGCCTACGAGCAGTACTTC.

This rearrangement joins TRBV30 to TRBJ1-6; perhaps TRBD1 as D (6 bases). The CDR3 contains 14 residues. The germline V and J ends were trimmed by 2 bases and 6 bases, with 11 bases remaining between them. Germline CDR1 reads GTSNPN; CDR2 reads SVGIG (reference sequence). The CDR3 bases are TGTGCCTGGAGTACAGGGATCTTTAATTCACCCCTCCACTTT. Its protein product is CAWSTGIFNSPLHF.

CDR3 nucleotides: TGTGCCAGCAGCCCAGGGATACTAGCGGTCCTCTCCTACGAGCAGTACTTC. Its translation is CASSPGILAVLSYEQYF. This rearrangement joins TRBV7-8 to TRBJ2-7; TRBD2 aligns across 8 bases. After removal of 5 bases from V and 0 bases from J, the junction contained 12 bases not matched to a gene. The CDR3 totals 17 residues. CDR1 and CDR2 from the germline V gene are SGHVS and FQNEAQ.

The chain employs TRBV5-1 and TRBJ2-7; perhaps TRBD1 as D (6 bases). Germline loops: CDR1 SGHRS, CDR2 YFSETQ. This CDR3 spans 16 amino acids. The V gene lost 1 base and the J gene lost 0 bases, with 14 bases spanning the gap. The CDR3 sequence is CASSLWTGTPSYEQYF. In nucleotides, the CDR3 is TGCGCCAGCAGCTTGTGGACCGGGACACCCTCCTACGAGCAGTACTTC.

The CDR3 DNA is TGTGCCACCTCTCGGGACAGCACTGAAGCTTTCTTT. Protein product: CATSRDSTEAFF. This chain connects TRBV19 to TRBJ1-1; 7 bases line up with TRBD1. Germline V gene sequence: CDR1 LNHDA, CDR2 SQIVND (reference sequence). V was pared by 10 bases and J by 4 bases, with 6 bases of the junction left unmatched. The CDR3 runs to 12 residues.

CDR3 region: CASSQVQGTEAFF. CDR3 DNA: TGTGCCAGCAGCCAAGTCCAGGGGACTGAAGCTTTCTTT. The genes are TRBV3-1 (or the pseudogene TRBV3-2) and TRBJ1-1; weak D call: TRBD1 (6 bases). This CDR3 is built from 13 residues. Germline V gene lookup returns CDR1 LGHDT and CDR2 YNNKEL (reference sequence). Between the trimmed V and J ends, which lost 1 base and 5 bases, there was a span of 8 bases.

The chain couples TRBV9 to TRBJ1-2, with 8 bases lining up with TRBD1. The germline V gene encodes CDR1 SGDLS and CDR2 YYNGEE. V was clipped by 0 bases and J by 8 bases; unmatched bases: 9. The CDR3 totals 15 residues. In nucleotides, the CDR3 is TGTGCCAGCAGCGTAGTTCCAGGGGGCGCTGGGGGCTACACCTTC. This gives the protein CASSVVPGGAGGYTF.

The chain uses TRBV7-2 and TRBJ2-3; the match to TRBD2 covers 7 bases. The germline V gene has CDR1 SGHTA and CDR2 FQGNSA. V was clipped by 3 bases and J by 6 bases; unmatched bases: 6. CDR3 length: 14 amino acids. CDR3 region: CASSFPGRKDTQYF. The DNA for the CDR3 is TGTGCCAGCAGCTTTCCCGGGAGGAAGGATACGCAGTATTTT.

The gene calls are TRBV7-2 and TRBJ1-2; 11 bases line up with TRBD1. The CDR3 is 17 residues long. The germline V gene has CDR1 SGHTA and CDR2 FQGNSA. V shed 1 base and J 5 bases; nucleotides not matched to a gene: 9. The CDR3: CASSLVGTGGKNYGYTF. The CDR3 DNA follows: TGTGCCAGCAGCTTAGTGGGGACAGGGGGAAAAAATTATGGCTACACCTTC. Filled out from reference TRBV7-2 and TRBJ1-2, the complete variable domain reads GAGVSQSPSNKVTEKGKDVELRCDPISGHTALYWYRQSLGQGLEFLIYFQGNSAPDKSGLPSDRFSAERTGGSVSTLTIQRTQQEDSAVYLCASSLVGTGGKNYGYTFGSGTRLTVV.

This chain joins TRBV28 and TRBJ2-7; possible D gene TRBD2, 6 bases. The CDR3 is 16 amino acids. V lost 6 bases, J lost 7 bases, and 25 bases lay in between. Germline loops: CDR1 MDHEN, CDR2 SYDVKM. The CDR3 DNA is TGTGCCAGCAGACTATATAGGTCCGGGGGATCGGGAGAGCAGTACTTC. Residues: CASRLYRSGGSGEQYF.

CDR3 sequence (DNA): TGCGCCAGCAGCCAAGGACAGGGGGGTATGAACACTGAAGCTTTCTTT. It is translated as CASSQGQGGMNTEAFF. The chain is built from TRBV4-1 and TRBJ1-1; 9 bases agree with TRBD1. The trim removed 1 base at V and 0 bases at J, leaving 3 bases unmatched. Per the germline V gene, CDR1 is MGHRA and CDR2 is YSYEKL. The CDR3 runs to 16 residues.

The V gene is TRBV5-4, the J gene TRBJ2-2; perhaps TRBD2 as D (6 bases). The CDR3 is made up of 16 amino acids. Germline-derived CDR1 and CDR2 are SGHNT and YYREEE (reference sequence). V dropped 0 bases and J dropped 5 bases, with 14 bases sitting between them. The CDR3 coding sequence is TGTGCCAGCAGCTTGGGCGGGGAAGTTATGACCGGGGAGCTGTTTTTT. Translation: CASSLGGEVMTGELFF. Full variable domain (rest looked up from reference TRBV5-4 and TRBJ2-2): ETGVTQSPTHLIKTRGQQVTLRCSSQSGHNTVSWYQQALGQGPQFIFQYYREEENGRGNFPPRFSGLQFPNYSSELNVNALELDDSALYLCASSLGGEVMTGELFFGEGSRLTVL.

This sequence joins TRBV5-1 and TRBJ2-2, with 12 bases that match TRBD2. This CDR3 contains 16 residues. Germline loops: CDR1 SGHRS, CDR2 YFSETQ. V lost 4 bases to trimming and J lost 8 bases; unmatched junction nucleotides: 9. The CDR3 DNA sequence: TGCGCCAGCAGCCCCGAGACTAGCGGGAGTTTTGGGGAGCTGTTTTTT. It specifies CASSPETSGSFGELFF.

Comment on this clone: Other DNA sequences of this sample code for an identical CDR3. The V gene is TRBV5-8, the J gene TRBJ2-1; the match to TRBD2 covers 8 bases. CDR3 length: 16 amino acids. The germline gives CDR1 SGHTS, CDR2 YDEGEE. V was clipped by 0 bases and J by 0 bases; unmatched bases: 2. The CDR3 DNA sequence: TGTGCCAGCAGCTTGGGTCTAGCGGGCTCCTACAATGAGCAGTTCTTC. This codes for CASSLGLAGSYNEQFF.

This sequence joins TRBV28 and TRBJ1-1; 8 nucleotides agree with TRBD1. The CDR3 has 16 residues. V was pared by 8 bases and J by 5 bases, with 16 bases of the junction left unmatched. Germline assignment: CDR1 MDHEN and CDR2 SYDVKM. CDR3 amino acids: CASGSGGQAGRTEAFF. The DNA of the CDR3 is TGTGCCAGCGGATCAGGGGGACAGGCAGGTAGGACTGAAGCTTTCTTT. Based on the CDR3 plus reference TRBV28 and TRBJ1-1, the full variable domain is DVKVTQSSRYLVKRTGEKVFLECVQDMDHENMFWYRQDPGLGLRLIYFSYDVKMKEKGDIPEGYSVSREKKERFSLILESASTNQTSMYLCASGSGGQAGRTEAFFGQGTRLTVV.